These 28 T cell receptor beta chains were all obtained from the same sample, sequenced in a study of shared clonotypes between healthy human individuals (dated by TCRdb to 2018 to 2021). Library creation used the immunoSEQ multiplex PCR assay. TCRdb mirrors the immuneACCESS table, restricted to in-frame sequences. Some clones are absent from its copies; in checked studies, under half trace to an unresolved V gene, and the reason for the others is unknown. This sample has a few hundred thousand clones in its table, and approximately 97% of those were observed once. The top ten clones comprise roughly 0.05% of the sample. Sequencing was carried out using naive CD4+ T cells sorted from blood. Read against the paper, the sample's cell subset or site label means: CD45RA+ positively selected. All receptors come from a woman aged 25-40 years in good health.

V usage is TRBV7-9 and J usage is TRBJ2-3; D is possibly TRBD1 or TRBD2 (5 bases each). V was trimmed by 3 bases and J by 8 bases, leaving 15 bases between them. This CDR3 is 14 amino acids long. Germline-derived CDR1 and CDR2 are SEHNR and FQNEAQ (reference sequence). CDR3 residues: CASSFLGTQGTQYF. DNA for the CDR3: TGTGCCAGCAGCTTTCTCGGGACCCAAGGTACGCAGTATTTT.

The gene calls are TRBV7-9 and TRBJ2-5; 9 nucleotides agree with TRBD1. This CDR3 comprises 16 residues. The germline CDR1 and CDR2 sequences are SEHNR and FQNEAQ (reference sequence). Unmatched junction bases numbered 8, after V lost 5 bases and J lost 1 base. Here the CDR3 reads CASSPTGGSGQETQYF. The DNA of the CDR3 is TGTGCCAGCAGCCCAACAGGGGGCTCGGGCCAAGAGACCCAGTACTTC.

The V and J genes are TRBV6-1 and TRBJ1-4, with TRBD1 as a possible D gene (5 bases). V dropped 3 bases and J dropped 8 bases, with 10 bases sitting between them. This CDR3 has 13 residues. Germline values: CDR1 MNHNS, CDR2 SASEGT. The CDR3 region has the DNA TGTGCCAGCAGTGACCAGGGAGGGGAAAAACTGTTTTTT. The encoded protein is CASSDQGGEKLFF.

CDR3 nucleotide sequence: TGTGCCAGCCTTGAGGTCAGCGATGGCTACACCTTC. Encoded protein: CASLEVSDGYTF. The chain is built from TRBV28 and TRBJ1-2; no clear D. This CDR3 is 12 amino acids long. Looked up from germline, CDR1 is MDHEN and CDR2 is SYDVKM. Trimming left V 8 bases short and J 6 bases short, with 13 bases between.

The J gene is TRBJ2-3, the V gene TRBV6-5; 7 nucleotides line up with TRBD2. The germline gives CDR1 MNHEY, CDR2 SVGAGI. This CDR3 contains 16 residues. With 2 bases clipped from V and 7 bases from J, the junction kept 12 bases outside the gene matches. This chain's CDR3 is CASSYTFGAGDYTQYF. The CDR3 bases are TGTGCCAGCAGTTACACCTTTGGGGCGGGGGATTATACGCAGTATTTT.

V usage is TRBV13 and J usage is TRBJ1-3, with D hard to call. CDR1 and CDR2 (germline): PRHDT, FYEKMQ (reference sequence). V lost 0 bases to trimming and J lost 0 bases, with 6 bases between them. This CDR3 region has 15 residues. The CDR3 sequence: CASSLGPSSGNTIYF. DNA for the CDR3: TGTGCCAGCAGCTTAGGGCCTAGCTCTGGAAACACCATATATTTT. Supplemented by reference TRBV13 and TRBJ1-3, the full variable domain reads AAGVIQSPRHLIKEKRETATLKCYPIPRHDTVYWYQQGPGQDPQFLISFYEKMQSDKGSIPDRFSAQQFSDYHSELNMSSLELGDSALYFCASSLGPSSGNTIYFGEGSWLTVV.

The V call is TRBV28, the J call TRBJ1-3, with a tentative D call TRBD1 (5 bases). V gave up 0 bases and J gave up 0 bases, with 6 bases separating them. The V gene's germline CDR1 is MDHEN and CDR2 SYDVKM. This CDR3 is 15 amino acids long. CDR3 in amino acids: CASSLWGGSGNTIYF. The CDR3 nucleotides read TGTGCCAGCAGTTTATGGGGGGGCTCTGGAAACACCATATATTTT.

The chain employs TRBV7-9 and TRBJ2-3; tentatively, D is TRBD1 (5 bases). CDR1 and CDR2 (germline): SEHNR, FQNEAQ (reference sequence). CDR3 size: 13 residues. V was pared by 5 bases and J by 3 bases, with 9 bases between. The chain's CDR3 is CASSMQGTDTQYF. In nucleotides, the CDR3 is TGTGCCAGCAGCATGCAGGGAACAGATACGCAGTATTTT.

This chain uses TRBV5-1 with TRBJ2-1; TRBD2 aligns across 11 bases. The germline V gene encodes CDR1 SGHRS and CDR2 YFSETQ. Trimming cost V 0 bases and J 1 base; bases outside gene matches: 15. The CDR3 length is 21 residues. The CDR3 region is CASSLVTGALAGVGSYNEQFF. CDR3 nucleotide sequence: TGCGCCAGCAGCTTGGTTACGGGTGCACTAGCGGGAGTTGGGTCCTACAATGAGCAGTTCTTC.

The CDR3 sequence is CASSQTGSTPYEQYF. CDR3 coding DNA: TGTGCCAGCTCTCAAACAGGGAGTACCCCGTACGAGCAGTACTTC. The gene calls are TRBV18 and TRBJ2-7, with D perhaps TRBD1 (6 bases). CDR1 is KGHSH, CDR2 LQKENI, per germline. V lost 6 bases, J lost 4 bases, and 19 bases lay in between. This CDR3 is built from 15 residues. The full variable domain, completed using reference TRBV18 and TRBJ2-7, is NAGVMQNPRHLVRRRGQEARLRCSPMKGHSHVYWYRQLPEEGLKFMVYLQKENIIDESGMPKERFSAEFPKEGPSILRIQQVVRGDSAAYFCASSQTGSTPYEQYFGPGTRLTVT.

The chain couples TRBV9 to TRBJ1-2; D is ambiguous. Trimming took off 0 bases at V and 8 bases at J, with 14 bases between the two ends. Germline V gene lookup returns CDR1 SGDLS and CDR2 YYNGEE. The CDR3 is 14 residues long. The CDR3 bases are TGTGCCAGCAGCGTAGGAGATGGGTTGCGGGGCTACACCTTC. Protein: CASSVGDGLRGYTF.

CDR3 in amino acids: CASSLSLDGRQYF. The CDR3 region has the DNA TGTGCCAGCAGTTTAAGTTTAGATGGTAGGCAGTACTTC. The chain employs TRBV27 and TRBJ2-7; D call uncertain. This CDR3 is built from 13 residues. Trimming cost V 2 bases and J 9 bases, with 14 bases left between them. CDR1 is MNHEY, CDR2 SMNVEV, per germline (reference sequence).

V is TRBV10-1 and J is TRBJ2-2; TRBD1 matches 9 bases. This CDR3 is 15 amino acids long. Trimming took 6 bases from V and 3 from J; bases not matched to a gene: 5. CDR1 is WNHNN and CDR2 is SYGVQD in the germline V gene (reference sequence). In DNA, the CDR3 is TGCGCCAGCAGAGGGGACAGGGCGGACACCGGGGAGCTGTTTTTT. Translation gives CASRGDRADTGELFF.

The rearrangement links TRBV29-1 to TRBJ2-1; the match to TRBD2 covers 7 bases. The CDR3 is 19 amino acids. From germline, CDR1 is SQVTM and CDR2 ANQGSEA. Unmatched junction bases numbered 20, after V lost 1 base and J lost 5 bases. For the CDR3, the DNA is TGCAGCGTTGAAGTATTTTACCCCCCACGGCGGGAGAGTGACAATGAGCAGTTCTTC. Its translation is CSVEVFYPPRRESDNEQFF.

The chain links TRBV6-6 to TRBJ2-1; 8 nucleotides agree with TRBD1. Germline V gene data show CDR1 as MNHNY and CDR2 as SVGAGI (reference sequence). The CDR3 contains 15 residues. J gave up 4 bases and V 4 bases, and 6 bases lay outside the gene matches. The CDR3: CASSSDRALYNEQFF. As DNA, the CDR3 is TGTGCCAGCAGTTCGGACAGGGCCTTATACAATGAGCAGTTCTTC.

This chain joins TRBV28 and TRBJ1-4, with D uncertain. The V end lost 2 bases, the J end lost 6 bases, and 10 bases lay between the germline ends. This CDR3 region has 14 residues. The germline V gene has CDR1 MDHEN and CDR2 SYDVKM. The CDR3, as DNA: TGTGCCAGCAGTTTAGCAACGCAGGATGAAAAACTGTTTTTT. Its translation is CASSLATQDEKLFF.

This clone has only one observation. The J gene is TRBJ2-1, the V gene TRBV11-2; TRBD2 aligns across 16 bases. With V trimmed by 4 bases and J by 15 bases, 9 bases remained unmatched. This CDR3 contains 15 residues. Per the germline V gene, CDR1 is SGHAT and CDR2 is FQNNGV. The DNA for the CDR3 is TGTGCCAGCAGCTATGGCGGGACTAGCGGGAGGGTCGGGTTCTTC. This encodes CASSYGGTSGRVGFF.

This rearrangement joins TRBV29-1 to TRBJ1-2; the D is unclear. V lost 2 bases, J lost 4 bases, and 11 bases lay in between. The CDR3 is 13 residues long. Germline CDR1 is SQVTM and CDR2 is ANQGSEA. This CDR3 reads CSVEQVRGYGYTF. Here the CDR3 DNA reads TGCAGCGTTGAACAGGTTCGAGGCTATGGCTACACCTTC. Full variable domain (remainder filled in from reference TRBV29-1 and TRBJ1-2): SAVISQKPSRDICQRGTSLTIQCQVDSQVTMMFWYRQQPGQSLTLIATANQGSEATYESGFVIDKFPISRPNLTFSTLTVSNMSPEDSSIYLCSVEQVRGYGYTFGSGTRLTVV.

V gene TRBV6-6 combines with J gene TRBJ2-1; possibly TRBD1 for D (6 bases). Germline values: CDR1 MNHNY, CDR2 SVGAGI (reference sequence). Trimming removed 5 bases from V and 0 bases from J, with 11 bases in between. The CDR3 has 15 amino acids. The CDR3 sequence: CASSLRDNSYNEQFF. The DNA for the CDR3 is TGTGCCAGCAGTCTTCGGGACAACTCCTACAATGAGCAGTTCTTC.

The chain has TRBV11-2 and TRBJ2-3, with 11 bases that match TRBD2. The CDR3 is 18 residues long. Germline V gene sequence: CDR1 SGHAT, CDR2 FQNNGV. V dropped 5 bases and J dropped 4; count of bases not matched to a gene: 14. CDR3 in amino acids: CASSPLEGVAGGADTQYF. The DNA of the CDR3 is TGTGCCAGCAGCCCCCTCGAGGGGGTAGCGGGAGGGGCAGATACGCAGTATTTT.

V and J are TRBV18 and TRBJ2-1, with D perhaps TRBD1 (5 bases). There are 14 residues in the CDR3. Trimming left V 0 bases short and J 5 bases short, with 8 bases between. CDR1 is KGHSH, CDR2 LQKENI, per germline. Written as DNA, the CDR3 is TGTGCCAGCTCACCACCTATCAGGGACAATGAGCAGTTCTTC. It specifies CASSPPIRDNEQFF.

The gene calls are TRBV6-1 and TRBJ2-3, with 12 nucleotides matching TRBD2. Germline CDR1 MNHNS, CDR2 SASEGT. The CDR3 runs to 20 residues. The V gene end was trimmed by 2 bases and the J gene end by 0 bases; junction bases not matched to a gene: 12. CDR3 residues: CASSEFTDFGLAGSTDTQYF. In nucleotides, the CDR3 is TGTGCCAGCAGTGAATTCACGGACTTCGGACTAGCGGGAAGCACAGATACGCAGTATTTT.

The CDR3 protein is CASSRSRTEPYEQYF. The CDR3 DNA reads TGTGCCAGTAGTAGGTCCAGGACAGAGCCCTACGAGCAGTACTTC. This sequence joins TRBV19 and TRBJ2-7; D might be TRBD1 (6 bases). The V gene lost 4 bases and the J gene lost 2 bases, with 15 bases spanning the gap. The CDR3 runs 15 residues. Germline CDR1 LNHDA, CDR2 SQIVND (reference sequence).

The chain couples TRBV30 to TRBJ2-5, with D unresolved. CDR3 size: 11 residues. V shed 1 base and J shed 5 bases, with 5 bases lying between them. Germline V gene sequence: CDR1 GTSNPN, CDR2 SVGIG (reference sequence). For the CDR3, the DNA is TGTGCCTGGAGTGGAGAGGAGACCCAGTACTTC. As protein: CAWSGEETQYF.

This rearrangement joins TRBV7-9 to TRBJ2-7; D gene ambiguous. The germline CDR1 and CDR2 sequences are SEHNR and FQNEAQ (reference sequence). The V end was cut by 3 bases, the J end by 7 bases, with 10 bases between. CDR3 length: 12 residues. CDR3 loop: CASSFPPAEQYF. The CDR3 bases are TGTGCCAGCAGCTTTCCTCCCGCGGAGCAGTACTTC. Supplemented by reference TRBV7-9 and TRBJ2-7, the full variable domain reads DTGVSQNPRHKITKRGQNVTFRCDPISEHNRLYWYRQTLGQGPEFLTYFQNEAQLEKSRLLSDRFSAERPKGSFSTLEIQRTEQGDSAMYLCASSFPPAEQYFGPGTRLTVT.

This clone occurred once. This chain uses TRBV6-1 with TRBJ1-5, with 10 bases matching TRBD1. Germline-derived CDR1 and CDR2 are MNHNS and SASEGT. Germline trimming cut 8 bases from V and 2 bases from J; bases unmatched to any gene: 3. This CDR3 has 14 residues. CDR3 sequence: CASYGTGGNQPQHF. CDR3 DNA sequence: TGTGCCAGCTATGGGACAGGGGGCAATCAGCCCCAGCATTTT.

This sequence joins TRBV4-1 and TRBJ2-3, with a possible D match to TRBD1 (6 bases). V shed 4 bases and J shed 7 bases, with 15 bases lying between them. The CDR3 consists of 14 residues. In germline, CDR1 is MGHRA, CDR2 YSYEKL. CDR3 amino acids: CASSPTGYPNTQYF. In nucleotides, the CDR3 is TGCGCCAGCAGCCCGACAGGATACCCCAATACGCAGTATTTT.

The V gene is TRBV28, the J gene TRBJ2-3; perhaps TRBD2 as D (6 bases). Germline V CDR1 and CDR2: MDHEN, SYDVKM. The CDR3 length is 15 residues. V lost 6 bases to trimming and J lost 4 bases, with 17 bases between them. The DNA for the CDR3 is TGTGCCAGCAGCCTGTTTCTCGGGGGATCAGATACGCAGTATTTT. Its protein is CASSLFLGGSDTQYF.